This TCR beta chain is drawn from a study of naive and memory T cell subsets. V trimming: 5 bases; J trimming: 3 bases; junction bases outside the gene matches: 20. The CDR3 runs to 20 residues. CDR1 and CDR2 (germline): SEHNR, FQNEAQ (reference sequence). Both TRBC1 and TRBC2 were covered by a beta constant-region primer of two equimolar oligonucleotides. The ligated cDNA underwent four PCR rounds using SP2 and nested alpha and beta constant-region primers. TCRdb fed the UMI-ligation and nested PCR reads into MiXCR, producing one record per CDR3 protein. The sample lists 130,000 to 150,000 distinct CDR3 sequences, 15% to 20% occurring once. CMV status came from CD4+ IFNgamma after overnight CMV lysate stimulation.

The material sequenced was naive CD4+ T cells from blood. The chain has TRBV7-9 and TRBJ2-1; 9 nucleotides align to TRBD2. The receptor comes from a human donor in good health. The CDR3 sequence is CASSPPGLAGPSNYYNEQFF. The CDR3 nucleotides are TGTGCCAGCAGCCCCCCTGGCCTAGCGGGACCCAGCAATTACTACAATGAGCAGTTCTTC.